This TCR beta chain was sequenced for a study of blood T cells in healthy people across ages. Study outcomes and limitations: Long-lived donors had more naive CD4+ cells and higher diversity than aged donors. Strong correlation was found linking TCR beta diversity to naive T cell percentage.

It was with a sample-barcoded 5' primer and a J-beta primer mix that a second PCR of roughly 6 to 12 cycles was run. Each of the cDNA molecules was tagged by a template-switch adaptor with 12 random nucleotides. From the 5' RACE reads, TCRdb called clonotypes with MiXCR, one entry per CDR3 protein. The table records about 670,000 distinct CDR3 sequences, over 40% of them present only once. A remark on this clonotype: Its antigen remains unknown.

In germline, CDR1 is MNHEY, CDR2 SVGAGI. V lost 2 bases, J lost 8 bases, and 9 bases lay in between. This CDR3 comprises 12 residues. Sequences were obtained from blood. This TCR derives from a woman of 80 years or more in good health. The V and J genes are TRBV6-5 and TRBJ1-2; maybe TRBD1 (5 bases). The CDR3 here is CASSYEGEGYTF. CDR3 in DNA: TGTGCCAGCAGTTACGAAGGGGAGGGCTACACCTTC.